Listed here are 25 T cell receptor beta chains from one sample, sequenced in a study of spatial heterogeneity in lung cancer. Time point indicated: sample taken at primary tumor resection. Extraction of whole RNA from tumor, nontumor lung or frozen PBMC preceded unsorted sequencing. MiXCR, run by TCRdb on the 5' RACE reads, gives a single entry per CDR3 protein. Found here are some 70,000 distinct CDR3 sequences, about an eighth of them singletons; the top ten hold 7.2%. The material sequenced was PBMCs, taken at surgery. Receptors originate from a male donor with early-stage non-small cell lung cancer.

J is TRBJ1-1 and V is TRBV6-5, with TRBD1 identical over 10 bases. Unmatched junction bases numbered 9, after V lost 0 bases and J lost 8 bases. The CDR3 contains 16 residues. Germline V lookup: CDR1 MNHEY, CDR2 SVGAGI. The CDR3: CASSYSLTGGLLEAFF. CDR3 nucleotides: TGTGCCAGCAGTTACTCCTTGACAGGGGGCCTGTTGGAAGCTTTCTTT.

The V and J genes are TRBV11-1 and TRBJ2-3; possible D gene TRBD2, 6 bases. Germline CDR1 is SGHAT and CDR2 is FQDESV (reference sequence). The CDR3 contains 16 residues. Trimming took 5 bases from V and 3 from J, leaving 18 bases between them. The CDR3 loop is CASSPRLGKLTDTQYF. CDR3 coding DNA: TGTGCCAGCAGCCCCCGACTAGGGAAGCTTACAGATACGCAGTATTTT.

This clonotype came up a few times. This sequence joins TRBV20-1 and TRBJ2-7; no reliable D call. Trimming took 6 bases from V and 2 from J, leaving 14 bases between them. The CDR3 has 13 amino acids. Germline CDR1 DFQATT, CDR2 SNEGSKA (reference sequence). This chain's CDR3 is CSASRTGTYEQYF. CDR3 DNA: TGCAGTGCCTCAAGGACCGGAACCTACGAGCAGTACTTC.

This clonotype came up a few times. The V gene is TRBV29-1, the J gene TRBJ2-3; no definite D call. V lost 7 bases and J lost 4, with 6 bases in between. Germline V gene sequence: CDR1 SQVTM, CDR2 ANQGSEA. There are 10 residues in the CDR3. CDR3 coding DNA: TGCAGCGCTGGGCCAGATACGCAGTATTTT. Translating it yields CSAGPDTQYF.

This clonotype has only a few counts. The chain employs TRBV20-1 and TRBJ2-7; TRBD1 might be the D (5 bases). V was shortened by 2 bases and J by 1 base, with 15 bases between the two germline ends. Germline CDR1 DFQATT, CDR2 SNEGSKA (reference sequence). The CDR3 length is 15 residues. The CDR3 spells CSARNPQGESYEQYF. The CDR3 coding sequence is TGCAGTGCTAGAAACCCGCAGGGTGAGTCCTACGAGCAGTACTTC.

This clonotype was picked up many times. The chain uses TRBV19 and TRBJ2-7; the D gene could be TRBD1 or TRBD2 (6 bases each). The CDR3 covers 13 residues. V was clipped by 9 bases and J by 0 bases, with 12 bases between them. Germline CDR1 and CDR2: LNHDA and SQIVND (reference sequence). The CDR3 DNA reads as TGTGCCAGCGTAGGGGGGAACTCCTACGAGCAGTACTTC. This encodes CASVGGNSYEQYF.

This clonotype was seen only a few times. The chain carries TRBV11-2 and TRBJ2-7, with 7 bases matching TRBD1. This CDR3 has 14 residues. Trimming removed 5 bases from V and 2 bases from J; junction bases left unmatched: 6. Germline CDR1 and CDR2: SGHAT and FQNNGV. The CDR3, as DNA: TGTGCCAGCAGCACTCTGACAGGGACCTACGAGCAGTACTTC. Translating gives CASSTLTGTYEQYF.

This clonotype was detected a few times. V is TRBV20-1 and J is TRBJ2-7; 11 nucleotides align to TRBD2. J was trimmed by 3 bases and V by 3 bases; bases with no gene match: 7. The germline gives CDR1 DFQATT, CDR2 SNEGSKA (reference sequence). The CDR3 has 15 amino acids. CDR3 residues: CSARSTSGRDYEQYF. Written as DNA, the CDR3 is TGCAGTGCTAGGTCTACTAGCGGGAGAGACTACGAGCAGTACTTC.

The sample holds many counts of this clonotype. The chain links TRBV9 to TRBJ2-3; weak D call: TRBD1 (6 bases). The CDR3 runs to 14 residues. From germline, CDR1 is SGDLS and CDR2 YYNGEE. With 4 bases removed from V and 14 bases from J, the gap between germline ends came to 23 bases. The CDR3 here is CASSLTDEVGGRYF. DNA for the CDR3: TGTGCCAGCAGCCTCACCGATGAGGTAGGGGGTCGGTATTTT.

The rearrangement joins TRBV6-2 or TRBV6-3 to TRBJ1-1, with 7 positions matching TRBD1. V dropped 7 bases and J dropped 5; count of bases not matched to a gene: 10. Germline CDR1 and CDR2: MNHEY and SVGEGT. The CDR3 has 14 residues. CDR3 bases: TGTGCCAGCACCGACAGGGAAGGTCGGACTGAAGCTTTCTTT. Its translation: CASTDREGRTEAFF.

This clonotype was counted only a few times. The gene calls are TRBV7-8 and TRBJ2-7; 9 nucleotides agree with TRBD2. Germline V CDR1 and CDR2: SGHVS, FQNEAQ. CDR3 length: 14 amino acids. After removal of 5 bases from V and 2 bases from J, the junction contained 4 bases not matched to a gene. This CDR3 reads CASSETSGPYEQYF. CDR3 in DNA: TGTGCCAGCAGCGAGACTAGCGGACCCTACGAGCAGTACTTC.

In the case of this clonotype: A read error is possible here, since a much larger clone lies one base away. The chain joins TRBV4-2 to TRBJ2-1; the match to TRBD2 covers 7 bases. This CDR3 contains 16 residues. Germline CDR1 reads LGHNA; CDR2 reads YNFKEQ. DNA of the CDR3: TGTGCCGGCAGCCCAAACCGGGGCCTAGCGGCCTTTGAGCAGTTCTTC. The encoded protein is CAGSPNRGLAAFEQFF.

The CDR3 here is CSARRTMNTEAFF. CDR3 DNA sequence: TGCAGTGCTAGGAGGACTATGAACACTGAAGCTTTCTTT. J is TRBJ1-1 and V is TRBV20-1, with D uncertain. Trimming took 3 bases from V and 0 from J, leaving 8 bases between them. The CDR3 has 13 residues. CDR1 DFQATT and CDR2 SNEGSKA come from the germline V gene (reference sequence).

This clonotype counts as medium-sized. The CDR3 is CASRGTGTEAFF. CDR3 in DNA: TGTGCCAGCCGGGGGACTGGGACTGAAGCTTTCTTT. This chain joins TRBV2 and TRBJ1-1; D may be TRBD1 (5 bases). Germline V gene lookup returns CDR1 SNHLY and CDR2 FYNNEI. This CDR3 region has 12 residues. Trimming stripped 8 bases from V and 5 bases from J, with 12 bases between.

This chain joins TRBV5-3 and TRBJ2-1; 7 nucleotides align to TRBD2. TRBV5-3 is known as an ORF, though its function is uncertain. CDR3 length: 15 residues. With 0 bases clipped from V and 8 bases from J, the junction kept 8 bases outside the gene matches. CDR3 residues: CARSLERDVRDEQFF. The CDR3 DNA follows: TGTGCCAGAAGCTTGGAGCGGGACGTTAGGGATGAGCAGTTCTTC.

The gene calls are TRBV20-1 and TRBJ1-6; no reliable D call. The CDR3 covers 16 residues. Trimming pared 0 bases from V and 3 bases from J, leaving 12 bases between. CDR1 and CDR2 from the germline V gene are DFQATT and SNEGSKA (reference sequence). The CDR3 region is CSARDIKENYNSPLHF. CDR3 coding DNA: TGCAGTGCTAGAGATATAAAGGAAAACTATAATTCACCCCTCCACTTT.

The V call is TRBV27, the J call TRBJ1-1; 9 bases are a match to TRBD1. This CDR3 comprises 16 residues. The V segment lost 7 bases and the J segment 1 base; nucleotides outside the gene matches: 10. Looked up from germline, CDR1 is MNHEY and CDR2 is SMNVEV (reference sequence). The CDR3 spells CASNNRGPPPNTEAFF. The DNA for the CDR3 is TGTGCCAGCAATAACAGGGGGCCCCCACCGAACACTGAAGCTTTCTTT.

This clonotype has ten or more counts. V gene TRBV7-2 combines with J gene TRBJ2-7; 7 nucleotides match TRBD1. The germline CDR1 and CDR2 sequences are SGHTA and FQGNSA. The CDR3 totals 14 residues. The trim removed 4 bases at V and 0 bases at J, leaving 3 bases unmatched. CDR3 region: CASSSDRNSYEQYF. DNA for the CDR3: TGTGCCAGCAGCTCGGACAGGAACTCCTACGAGCAGTACTTC. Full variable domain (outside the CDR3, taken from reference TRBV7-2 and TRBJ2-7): GAGVSQSPSNKVTEKGKDVELRCDPISGHTALYWYRQSLGQGLEFLIYFQGNSAPDKSGLPSDRFSAERTGGSVSTLTIQRTQQEDSAVYLCASSSDRNSYEQYFGPGTRLTVT.

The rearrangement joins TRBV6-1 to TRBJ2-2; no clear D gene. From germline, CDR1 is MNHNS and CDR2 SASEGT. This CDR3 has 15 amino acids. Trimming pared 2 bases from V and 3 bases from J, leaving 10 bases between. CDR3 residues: CASSERSAYTGELFF. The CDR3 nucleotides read TGTGCCAGCAGTGAACGGTCAGCCTACACCGGGGAGCTGTTTTTT.

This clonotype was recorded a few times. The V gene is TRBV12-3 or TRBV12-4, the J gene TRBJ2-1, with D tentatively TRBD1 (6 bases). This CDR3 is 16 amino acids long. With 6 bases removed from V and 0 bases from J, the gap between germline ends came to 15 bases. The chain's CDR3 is CASRRNRALSYNEQFF. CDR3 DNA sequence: TGTGCCAGCAGACGGAACAGGGCCCTCTCCTACAATGAGCAGTTCTTC.

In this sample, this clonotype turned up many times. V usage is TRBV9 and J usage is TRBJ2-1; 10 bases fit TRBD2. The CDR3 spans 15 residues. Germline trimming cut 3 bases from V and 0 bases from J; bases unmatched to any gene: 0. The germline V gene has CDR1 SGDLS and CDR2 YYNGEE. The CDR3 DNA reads TGTGCCAGCAGCGCTAGCGGGGGCTCCTACAATGAGCAGTTCTTC. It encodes CASSASGGSYNEQFF.

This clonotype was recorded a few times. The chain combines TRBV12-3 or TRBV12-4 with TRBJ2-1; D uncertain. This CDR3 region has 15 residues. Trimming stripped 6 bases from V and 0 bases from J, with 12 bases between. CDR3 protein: CASSPGPFSYNEQFF. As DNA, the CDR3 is TGTGCCAGCAGCCCCGGACCGTTCTCCTACAATGAGCAGTTCTTC.

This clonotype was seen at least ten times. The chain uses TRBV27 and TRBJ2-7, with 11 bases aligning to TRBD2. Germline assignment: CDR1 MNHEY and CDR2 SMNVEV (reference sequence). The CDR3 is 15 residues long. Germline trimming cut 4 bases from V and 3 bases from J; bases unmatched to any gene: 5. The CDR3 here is CASSSFGTSGYEQYF. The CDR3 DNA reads TGTGCCAGCAGTTCATTCGGGACTAGCGGCTACGAGCAGTACTTC.

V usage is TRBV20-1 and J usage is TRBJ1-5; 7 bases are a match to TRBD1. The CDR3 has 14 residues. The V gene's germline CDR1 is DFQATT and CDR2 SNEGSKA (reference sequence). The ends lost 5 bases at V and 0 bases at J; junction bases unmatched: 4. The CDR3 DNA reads TGCAGTGCTGGGACAGCCTATAGCAATCAGCCCCAGCATTTT. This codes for CSAGTAYSNQPQHF.

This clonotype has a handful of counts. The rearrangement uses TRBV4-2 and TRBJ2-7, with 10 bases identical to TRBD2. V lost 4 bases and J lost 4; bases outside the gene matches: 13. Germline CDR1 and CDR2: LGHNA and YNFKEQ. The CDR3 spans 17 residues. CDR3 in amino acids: CASSLNPSGSTMYEQYF. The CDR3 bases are TGTGCCAGCAGCCTAAATCCTAGCGGGAGTACAATGTACGAGCAGTACTTC.